Listed below are T cell receptor beta chains from one sample, sequenced in a study of T-cell reconstitution after alpha-beta-depleted transplantation in children. One entry per CDR3 protein, called by TCRdb with MiXCR from the PCR reads. The sample lists 600,000 to 700,000 distinct CDR3 sequences, around 12% occurring once. Sequencing used PBMCs, obtained before TCRalphabeta/CD19-depleted stem cell transplant. The receptors here all came from a girl aged 2 to 9 with congenital amegakaryocytic thrombocytopenia, due to receive a stem cell transplant. CDR3s include the opening cysteine and the closing phenylalanine or tryptophan. Each record gives: J gene, V gene, CDR3 protein.

>TRBJ1-1|TRBV29-1
CSVETGVPTEAFF
>TRBJ2-7|TRBV3-1
CASSHDAHTYYEQYF
>TRBJ1-5|TRBV30
CAWSVSMANQPQHF
>TRBJ2-5|TRBV12-3/TRBV12-4
CASSSPLQPGETQYF
>TRBJ1-5|TRBV29-1
CSVAAANQPQHF
>TRBJ2-7|TRBV2
CASRPGQASPEQYF
>TRBJ2-7|TRBV6-1
CASIALSRAYEQYF
>TRBJ2-1|TRBV29-1
CSVEEIGQGGGLQIYNEQFF
>TRBJ2-4|TRBV6-1
CASRRPGAKNIQYF
>TRBJ2-5|TRBV4-2
CASSQESWLGTQYF
>TRBJ2-7|TRBV20-1
CSASAGTTIIYEQYF
>TRBJ2-1|TRBV9
CASSGLAGVDNNEQFF
>TRBJ2-7|TRBV30
CASAGAGSIGYEQYF
>TRBJ1-1|TRBV5-1
CASSLREGRNTEAFF
>TRBJ2-1|TRBV12-3/TRBV12-4
CASSLAPVGANEQFF
>TRBJ1-5|TRBV5-4
CARSLSPGQQPQHF
>TRBJ2-1|TRBV3-1
CASSQESVPLSYNEQFF
>TRBJ2-6|TRBV5-5
CASREGPIGANVLTF
>TRBJ2-3|TRBV10-3
CAISRTDTDTQYF
>TRBJ2-6|TRBV5-1
CASSFSGSGANVLTF
>TRBJ2-1|TRBV30
CAWSVLSGSFDEQFF
>TRBJ2-7|TRBV7-9
CASSLAFASGNYEQYF
>TRBJ2-1|TRBV2
CASSGLGDRPSDEQFF
>TRBJ2-2|TRBV20-1
CSARASGRTGELFF
>TRBJ1-5|TRBV30
CAWSVLKSNQPQHF
>TRBJ1-6|TRBV4-1
CASSHGTGVFSYNSPLHF
>TRBJ2-7|TRBV7-8
CASSSPSGKEPKSSYEQYF
>TRBJ2-3|TRBV10-3
CAPRTDTQYF
>TRBJ2-7|TRBV2
CATSTDGSYEQYF
>TRBJ2-3|TRBV12-3/TRBV12-4
CASSSRLAGGPDTQYF
>TRBJ1-6|TRBV7-2
CASSLGGGRYSPLHF
>TRBJ2-1|TRBV20-1
CSARVQTSGRAIGLSEQFF
>TRBJ2-5|TRBV3-1
CASLGAEETQYF